This TCR beta chain originates from a study of shared clonotypes between healthy human individuals. With V trimmed by 1 base and J by 5 bases, 6 bases remained unmatched. The CDR3 contains 16 residues. Germline V lookup: CDR1 MGHRA, CDR2 YSYEKL. Method: immunoSEQ multiplex PCR; TCRdb's copy keeps in-frame clones and lacks some. The sample lists approximately 1,500,000 clones, approximately 98% seen once, with roughly 0.42% in the top ten. Study conclusions and caveats: Rarefaction exposed incomplete sorted-subset sequencing despite large depth.

As to this clone: Its target is unknown.

Input material: naive CD4+ T cells sorted from blood. Subset given: CD45RA+ positively selected. The gene calls are TRBV4-1 and TRBJ2-1; 9 nucleotides align to TRBD2. This sequence was found in a man younger than 45 in good health. The CDR3 here is CASSQGLSGGNNEQFF. The CDR3 region has the DNA TGCGCCAGCAGCCAAGGGTTGAGCGGGGGGAACAATGAGCAGTTCTTC.